This T cell receptor (beta chain) was recorded in a study of CD8+ T cells in alopecia areata. Study context: Patients received oral tofacitinib, 5 to 10 mg twice daily, for moderate-to-severe alopecia areata.

This clone came up a few times. The antigen is not known. Alopecia areata patients gave lesional scalp punch biopsies and peripheral blood samples. Sequencing used cDNA as its template, made by extracting RNA and reverse transcribing it. Some clones are missing from TCRdb's copy, which holds only in-frame ones; the method was immunoSEQ multiplex PCR. The data hold some 100,000 clones, with 35% to 40% observed a single time. CDR1 is SEHNR and CDR2 is FQNEAQ in the germline V gene (reference sequence). The CDR3 loop spans 17 amino acids. Trimming cost V 0 bases and J 6 bases, with 21 bases left between them. Overall study findings and caveats: Scalp sequencing also captures normal skin's resident alphabeta T cells.

The V call is TRBV7-9, the J call TRBJ2-7, with D possibly being TRBD1 (6 bases). The TCR was taken from a human donor with alopecia areata. Sequences were obtained from CD4+ T cells sorted from blood. The DNA of the CDR3 is TGTGCCAGCAGCTTAGCGCCGTACCGGGACACCGTGTCCGAGCAGTACTTC. This encodes CASSLAPYRDTVSEQYF.